A single sample is the source of the 6 T cell receptor beta chains below, sequenced in a study of blood T cells in healthy people across ages. For the second PCR, which ran for 7 to 11 cycles, a sample-barcoded 5' primer and a J-beta primer mix were used. TCRdb reprocessed the 5' RACE reads with MiXCR, giving one entry per CDR3 protein. The table has approximately 1,100,000 distinct CDR3 sequences, 40% to 50% seen once. The specimen sequenced was blood. The source of these receptors is an older woman in good health.

This clonotype was observed a few times. The chain combines TRBV7-9 with TRBJ2-1; 9 bases map to TRBD1. V lost 5 bases to trimming and J lost 2 bases; unmatched junction nucleotides: 4. Germline CDR1 and CDR2: SEHNR and FQNEAQ (reference sequence). The CDR3 loop spans 15 amino acids. CDR3 sequence: CASSTGTGPYNEQFF. CDR3 in DNA: TGTGCCAGCAGCACCGGGACAGGGCCCTACAATGAGCAGTTCTTC.

CDR3 DNA: TGCGCCAGTAGACAGGTCTCTGGGGCCAACGTCCTGACTTTC. This translates into CASRQVSGANVLTF. The chain is built from TRBV5-1 and TRBJ2-6, with D possibly being TRBD1 (6 bases). The CDR3 is made up of 14 amino acids. The V gene lost 8 bases and the J gene lost 0 bases, with 9 bases spanning the gap. The germline CDR1 and CDR2 sequences are SGHRS and YFSETQ.

The CDR3 protein is CASTRDYRKNEQFF. Here the CDR3 DNA reads TGTGCCAGCACCCGGGACTATCGAAAGAATGAGCAGTTCTTC. V gene TRBV6-2 or TRBV6-3 combines with J gene TRBJ2-1, with 7 bases matching TRBD2. The CDR3 has 14 residues. The V gene end was trimmed by 7 bases and the J gene end by 7 bases; junction bases not matched to a gene: 10. Germline V gives CDR1 MNHEY, CDR2 SVGEGT.

J is TRBJ2-4 and V is TRBV28, with TRBD1 matching 9 bases. The germline V gene encodes CDR1 MDHEN and CDR2 SYDVKM. Trimming cost V 5 bases and J 8 bases; bases outside gene matches: 4. The CDR3 has 13 amino acids. The CDR3 coding sequence is TGTGCCAGCAGTACAGGGGGCGTGGACATTCAGTACTTC. It codes for CASSTGGVDIQYF.

This clonotype has only a few counts. This rearrangement joins TRBV11-2 to TRBJ1-6; D remains unclear. The V end was cut by 3 bases, the J end by 14 bases, with 17 bases between. CDR3 length equals 14 residues. The germline CDR1 and CDR2 sequences are SGHAT and FQNNGV. CDR3 in DNA: TGTGCCAGCAGCTTGGACCCCTCGAACATGGCCCTCCACTTT. Translating gives CASSLDPSNMALHF.

This chain joins TRBV7-3 and TRBJ1-1; D is uncertain. Germline assignment: CDR1 SGHTA and CDR2 FQGTGA. The CDR3 has 14 amino acids. The V end lost 2 bases, the J end lost 0 bases, and 7 bases lay between the germline ends. This CDR3 is CASSLRKMNTEAFF. CDR3 sequence (DNA): TGTGCCAGCAGCTTACGGAAAATGAACACTGAAGCTTTCTTT.